These T cell receptor beta chains were read from a single sample in a study of blood T cells in healthy people across ages. One entry per CDR3 protein results from TCRdb running MiXCR on the 5' RACE reads. The table includes about 1.6 million distinct CDR3 sequences, approximately 32% detected once. Sequencing was carried out using blood. The receptors stem from a woman under 40 in good health. CDR3s include the opening cysteine and the closing phenylalanine or tryptophan. A D gene is named only where the DNA matches it firmly. Rows may omit the clone size; those that give it use once, few, many or a size class.

length: 15; size: many; J: TRBJ2-5; D: TRBD1; V: TRBV12-3/TRBV12-4; CDR3: CASTPGRGHGETQYF; DNA: TGTGCCAGCACCCCAGGAAGGGGGCATGGGGAGACCCAGTACTTC
length: 15; size: few; J: TRBJ2-1; D: TRBD2; V: TRBV5-1; CDR3: CASSLVASGVSEQFF; DNA: TGCGCCAGCAGCTTGGTGGCTAGCGGGGTGAGTGAGCAGTTCTTC
length: 11; size: once; J: TRBJ2-1; D: -; V: TRBV24-1; CDR3: CDTSLDSFQFF; DNA: TGTGACACCAGCCTAGACAGTTTTCAGTTCTTC
length: 13; size: -; J: TRBJ2-1; D: -; V: TRBV9; CDR3: CASSVDGYDEQFF; DNA: TGTGCCAGCAGCGTAGACGGCTACGATGAGCAGTTCTTC
length: 16; size: few; J: TRBJ2-3; D: -; V: TRBV20-1; CDR3: CSARDYKRGRTDTQYF; DNA: TGCAGTGCTAGAGATTATAAGAGGGGGAGGACAGATACGCAGTATTTT
length: 12; size: -; J: TRBJ1-2; D: -; V: TRBV20-1; CDR3: CSARWGAQGYTF; DNA: TGCAGTGCTAGGTGGGGGGCCCAGGGCTACACCTTC
length: 17; size: few; J: TRBJ2-1; D: TRBD2; V: TRBV27; CDR3: CASSFLPPPSGYNEQFF; DNA: TGTGCCAGCAGTTTCCTCCCCCCACCTAGCGGCTACAATGAGCAGTTCTTC
length: 15; size: few; J: TRBJ2-1; D: -; V: TRBV9; CDR3: CASSVAGSGYNEQFF; DNA: TGTGCCAGCAGCGTAGCCGGGAGTGGCTACAATGAGCAGTTCTTC
length: 16; size: once; J: TRBJ2-7; D: -; V: TRBV20-1; CDR3: CSARTPGSRSPYEQYF; DNA: TGCAGTGCTAGAACCCCAGGTAGCCGGAGCCCCTACGAGCAGTACTTC
length: 14; size: -; J: TRBJ2-7; D: -; V: TRBV7-2; CDR3: CASSPEIWGDEQYF; DNA: TGTGCCAGCAGCCCTGAGATATGGGGGGACGAGCAGTACTTC
length: 16; size: few; J: TRBJ2-6; D: -; V: TRBV4-2; CDR3: CASSQADSSGANVLTF; DNA: TGTGCCAGCAGCCAAGCGGACAGCTCTGGGGCCAACGTCCTGACTTTC
length: 15; size: -; J: TRBJ2-7; D: -; V: TRBV4-1; CDR3: CASSQDRNYLYEQYF; DNA: TGCGCCAGCAGCCAAGACAGAAACTATCTGTACGAGCAGTACTTC
length: 16; size: -; J: TRBJ2-5; D: TRBD2; V: TRBV7-8; CDR3: CASSLAGRGHQETQYF; DNA: TGTGCCAGCAGCTTAGCGGGGAGGGGACACCAAGAGACCCAGTACTTC
length: 14; size: few; J: TRBJ1-5; D: -; V: TRBV21-1; CDR3: CASSTSGLHQPQHF; DNA: TGTGCCAGCAGCACATCAGGGTTACATCAGCCCCAGCATTTT
length: 14; size: -; J: TRBJ1-1; D: -; V: TRBV4-2; CDR3: CASSQRGLGTEAFF; DNA: TGTGCCAGCAGCCAACGGGGATTAGGGACTGAAGCTTTCTTT
length: 18; size: -; J: TRBJ2-1; D: TRBD2; V: TRBV12-3/TRBV12-4; CDR3: CASSLRTGLAGGPDEQFF; DNA: TGTGCCAGCAGTTTAAGAACTGGCCTAGCGGGAGGGCCGGATGAGCAGTTCTTC
length: 10; size: few; J: TRBJ1-2; D: -; V: TRBV20-1; CDR3: CSARPLGYTF; DNA: TGCAGTGCTCGTCCCTTGGGCTACACCTTC
length: 21; size: few; J: TRBJ2-3; D: TRBD2; V: TRBV5-1; CDR3: CASSLRPGTSGRGTSTDTQYF; DNA: TGCGCCAGCAGCTTAAGACCCGGGACTAGCGGGAGAGGGACAAGCACAGATACGCAGTATTTT
length: 13; size: -; J: TRBJ2-7; D: -; V: TRBV20-1; CDR3: CSASRDISYEQYF; DNA: TGCAGTGCCAGTCGTGATATCTCCTACGAGCAGTACTTC
length: 14; size: -; J: TRBJ2-7; D: TRBD1; V: TRBV7-9; CDR3: CASSWWDREDEQYF; DNA: TGTGCCAGCAGCTGGTGGGACAGGGAGGACGAGCAGTACTTC
length: 13; size: -; J: TRBJ2-2; D: -; V: TRBV20-1; CDR3: CSAFRANTGELFF; DNA: TGCAGCGCCTTCCGGGCGAACACCGGGGAGCTGTTTTTT
length: 17; size: -; J: TRBJ2-1; D: TRBD2; V: TRBV7-8; CDR3: CASSSRPGLASYNEQFF; DNA: TGTGCCAGCAGCTCCCGGCCGGGACTAGCGTCCTACAATGAGCAGTTCTTC
length: 13; size: few; J: TRBJ2-3; D: -; V: TRBV5-1; CDR3: CASSWGNTDAQYF; DNA: TGCGCCAGCAGCTGGGGGAACACAGATGCGCAGTATTTT
length: 15; size: few; J: TRBJ1-2; D: TRBD1; V: TRBV7-9; CDR3: CASSLRDRGNHGYTF; DNA: TGTGCCAGCAGCTTGCGGGACAGGGGAAACCATGGCTACACCTTC
length: 17; size: -; J: TRBJ2-3; D: TRBD2; V: TRBV27; CDR3: CASSFRLAGGSTDTQYF; DNA: TGTGCCAGCAGTTTCCGACTAGCGGGGGGCTCGACAGATACGCAGTATTTT
length: 16; size: -; J: TRBJ2-3; D: TRBD2; V: TRBV3-1; CDR3: CASSQFSGGAGDTQYF; DNA: TGTGCCAGCAGCCAGTTTAGCGGGGGGGCCGGAGATACGCAGTATTTT
length: 14; size: -; J: TRBJ2-5; D: -; V: TRBV4-1; CDR3: CASSQQGILETQYF; DNA: TGCGCCAGCAGCCAACAGGGAATATTAGAGACCCAGTACTTC
length: 12; size: few; J: TRBJ2-7; D: -; V: TRBV6-6; CDR3: CASMAGDYEQYF; DNA: TGTGCCAGCATGGCCGGCGACTACGAGCAGTACTTC
length: 18; size: -; J: TRBJ2-7; D: TRBD2; V: TRBV3-1; CDR3: CASSQDGLAGGPGYEQYF; DNA: TGTGCCAGCAGCCAAGATGGACTAGCGGGAGGGCCAGGGTACGAGCAGTACTTC
length: 16; size: -; J: TRBJ1-5; D: TRBD1; V: TRBV6-1; CDR3: CASSDRGQGRGQPQHF; DNA: TGTGCCAGCAGTGATAGAGGACAGGGAAGAGGTCAGCCCCAGCATTTT
length: 13; size: -; J: TRBJ1-2; D: -; V: TRBV6-1; CDR3: CARSEIGQYGYTF; DNA: TGTGCCCGCAGTGAAATTGGTCAGTATGGCTACACCTTC
length: 14; size: few; J: TRBJ1-5; D: -; V: TRBV25-1; CDR3: CASSDPRGNQPQHF; DNA: TGTGCCAGCAGTGACCCCCGGGGCAATCAGCCCCAGCATTTT
length: 15; size: -; J: TRBJ2-6; D: -; V: TRBV5-5; CDR3: CASSSYTAGANVLTF; DNA: TGTGCCAGCAGCTCCTACACCGCTGGGGCCAACGTCCTGACTTTC
length: 17; size: few; J: TRBJ2-3; D: TRBD2; V: TRBV12-3/TRBV12-4; CDR3: CASSLALAGGRTDTQYF; DNA: TGTGCCAGCAGTTTGGCGCTAGCGGGGGGCCGCACAGATACGCAGTATTTT
length: 13; size: -; J: TRBJ2-7; D: -; V: TRBV4-1; CDR3: CASSQDSRVEQYF; DNA: TGCGCCAGCAGCCAAGATTCGAGAGTCGAGCAGTACTTC
length: 12; size: -; J: TRBJ1-4; D: -; V: TRBV29-1; CDR3: CSVEWPGKKLFF; DNA: TGCAGCGTTGAATGGCCAGGGAAAAAACTGTTTTTT
length: 16; size: few; J: TRBJ2-5; D: -; V: TRBV5-1; CDR3: CASRTDGGSFGETQYF; DNA: TGCGCCAGCAGAACGGACGGAGGGAGCTTTGGGGAGACCCAGTACTTC
length: 19; size: -; J: TRBJ2-6; D: -; V: TRBV11-1; CDR3: CASSSQLGTRWAGANVLTF; DNA: TGTGCCAGCAGCTCTCAACTCGGGACACGCTGGGCAGGGGCCAACGTCCTGACTTTC
length: 14; size: -; J: TRBJ2-7; D: -; V: TRBV2; CDR3: CASLSGGETYEQYF; DNA: TGTGCCAGCCTCAGTGGAGGGGAGACCTACGAGCAGTACTTC
length: 17; size: -; J: TRBJ2-1; D: -; V: TRBV12-3/TRBV12-4; CDR3: CASSLQGSGFSYNEQFF; DNA: TGTGCCAGCAGCCTACAAGGTAGCGGTTTCTCCTACAATGAGCAGTTCTTC
length: 16; size: -; J: TRBJ2-1; D: -; V: TRBV6-6; CDR3: CASHLQQASSYNEQFF; DNA: TGTGCCAGCCACCTCCAACAGGCGAGCTCCTACAATGAGCAGTTCTTC
length: 17; size: -; J: TRBJ2-5; D: TRBD2; V: TRBV6-2/TRBV6-3; CDR3: CASSPRTSGGYQETQYF; DNA: TGTGCCAGCAGTCCCCGGACTAGCGGGGGGTACCAAGAGACCCAGTACTTC
length: 17; size: once; J: TRBJ2-3; D: TRBD1; V: TRBV24-1; CDR3: CATSDSGTGINTDTQYF; DNA: TGTGCCACCAGTGACTCCGGGACAGGGATAAACACAGATACGCAGTATTTT
length: 11; size: many; J: TRBJ1-2; D: TRBD1; V: TRBV6-1; CDR3: CASNRQGANTF; DNA: TGTGCCAGCAATAGACAGGGGGCCAACACCTTC
length: 14; size: -; J: TRBJ2-2; D: -; V: TRBV12-3/TRBV12-4; CDR3: CASSLYSFTGELFF; DNA: TGTGCCAGCAGTTTGTACAGCTTCACCGGGGAGCTGTTTTTT
length: 18; size: -; J: TRBJ2-7; D: -; V: TRBV21-1; CDR3: CASSKVAGRLLNSYEQYF; DNA: TGTGCCAGCAGCAAAGTGGCGGGGCGACTTCTTAACTCCTACGAGCAGTACTTC
length: 13; size: -; J: TRBJ1-1; D: -; V: TRBV5-5; CDR3: CVSSYLGDTEAFF; DNA: TGTGTCAGCAGCTACCTGGGAGACACTGAAGCTTTCTTT
length: 16; size: -; J: TRBJ2-5; D: TRBD1; V: TRBV20-1; CDR3: CSARDGWTGGGKTQYF; DNA: TGCAGTGCTAGAGATGGCTGGACAGGGGGAGGGAAGACCCAGTACTTC
length: 16; size: few; J: TRBJ2-3; D: TRBD2; V: TRBV12-3/TRBV12-4; CDR3: CASTSIGGTDTDTQYF; DNA: TGTGCCAGCACCTCTATCGGGGGGACGGACACAGATACGCAGTATTTT
length: 16; size: -; J: TRBJ1-2; D: -; V: TRBV4-2; CDR3: CASSQDRLLGIYGYTF; DNA: TGTGCCAGCAGCCAAGATCGACTCCTCGGCATCTATGGCTACACCTTC
length: 15; size: -; J: TRBJ2-3; D: TRBD2; V: TRBV7-7; CDR3: CASSLGRARTDTQYF; DNA: TGTGCCAGCAGCCTCGGGAGGGCTCGCACAGATACGCAGTATTTT
length: 15; size: -; J: TRBJ2-7; D: TRBD2; V: TRBV20-1; CDR3: CGARDTGLAGDQQYF; DNA: TGCGGTGCTAGAGATACCGGACTAGCGGGAGATCAGCAGTACTTC
length: 14; size: few; J: TRBJ2-7; D: TRBD2; V: TRBV28; CDR3: CASRVAGGVYEQYF; DNA: TGTGCCAGCAGGGTAGCGGGAGGGGTCTACGAGCAGTACTTC
length: 15; size: -; J: TRBJ2-7; D: TRBD2; V: TRBV10-2; CDR3: CASSDAGTSRYEQYF; DNA: TGCGCCAGCAGTGATGCCGGGACTAGCCGCTACGAGCAGTACTTC
length: 15; size: -; J: TRBJ2-3; D: -; V: TRBV5-4; CDR3: CASSLPDSYTDTQYF; DNA: TGTGCCAGCAGCTTACCCGACAGCTACACAGATACGCAGTATTTT
length: 13; size: few; J: TRBJ2-1; D: -; V: TRBV27; CDR3: CASSNTGFNEQFF; DNA: TGTGCCAGCAGTAATACAGGGTTCAATGAGCAGTTCTTC
length: 15; size: -; J: TRBJ2-7; D: -; V: TRBV5-1; CDR3: CASSLLIADSYEQYF; DNA: TGCGCCAGCAGCTTGTTAATAGCGGACTCCTACGAGCAGTACTTC
length: 14; size: few; J: TRBJ2-3; D: -; V: TRBV12-3/TRBV12-4; CDR3: CASSLGSGRDTQYF; DNA: TGTGCCAGCAGTTTAGGAAGCGGGCGAGATACGCAGTATTTT